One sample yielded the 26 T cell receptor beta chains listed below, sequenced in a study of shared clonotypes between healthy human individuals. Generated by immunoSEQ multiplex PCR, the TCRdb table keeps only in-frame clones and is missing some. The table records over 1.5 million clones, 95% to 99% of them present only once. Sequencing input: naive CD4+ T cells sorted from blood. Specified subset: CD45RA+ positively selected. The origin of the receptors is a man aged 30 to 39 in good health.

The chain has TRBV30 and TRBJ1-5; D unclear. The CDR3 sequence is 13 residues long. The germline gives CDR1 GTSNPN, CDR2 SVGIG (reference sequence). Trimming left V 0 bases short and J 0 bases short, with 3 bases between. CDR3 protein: CAWSVHSNQPQHF. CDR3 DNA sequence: TGTGCCTGGAGTGTACATAGCAATCAGCCCCAGCATTTT. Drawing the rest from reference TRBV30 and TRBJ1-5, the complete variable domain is SQTIHQWPATLVQPVGSPLSLECTVEGTSNPNLYWYRQAAGRGLQLLFYSVGIGQISSEVPQNLSASRPQDRQFILSSKKLLLSDSGFYLCAWSVHSNQPQHFGDGTRLSIL.

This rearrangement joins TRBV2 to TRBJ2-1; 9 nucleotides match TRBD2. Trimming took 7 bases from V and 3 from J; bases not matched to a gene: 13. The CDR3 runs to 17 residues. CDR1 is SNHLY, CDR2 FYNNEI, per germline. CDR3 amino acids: CASIPFPGLASYNEQFF. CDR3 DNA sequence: TGTGCCAGCATCCCCTTCCCAGGACTAGCGAGCTACAATGAGCAGTTCTTC.

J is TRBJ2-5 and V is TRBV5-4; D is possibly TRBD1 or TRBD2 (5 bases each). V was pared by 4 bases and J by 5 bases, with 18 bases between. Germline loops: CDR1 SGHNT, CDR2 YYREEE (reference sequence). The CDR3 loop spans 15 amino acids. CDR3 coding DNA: TGTGCCAGCAGCCAAGGGACCCTGAGTGTGGAGACCCAGTACTTC. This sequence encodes CASSQGTLSVETQYF.

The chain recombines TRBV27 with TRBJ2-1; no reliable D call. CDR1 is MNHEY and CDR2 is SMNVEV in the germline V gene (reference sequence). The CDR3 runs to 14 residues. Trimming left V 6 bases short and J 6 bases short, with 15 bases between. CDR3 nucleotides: TGTGCCAGCAGCCCTAGACGGACCTTCAATGAGCAGTTCTTC. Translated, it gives CASSPRRTFNEQFF.

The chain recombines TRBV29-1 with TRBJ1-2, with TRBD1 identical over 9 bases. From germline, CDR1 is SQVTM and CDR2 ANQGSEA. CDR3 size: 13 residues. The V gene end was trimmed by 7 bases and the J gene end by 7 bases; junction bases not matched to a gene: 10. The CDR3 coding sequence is TGCAGCGGGAGACAGGGGGGCGGCCGTGGCTACACCTTC. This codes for CSGRQGGGRGYTF. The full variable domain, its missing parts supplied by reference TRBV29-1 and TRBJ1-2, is SAVISQKPSRDICQRGTSLTIQCQVDSQVTMMFWYRQQPGQSLTLIATANQGSEATYESGFVIDKFPISRPNLTFSTLTVSNMSPEDSSIYLCSGRQGGGRGYTFGSGTRLTVV.

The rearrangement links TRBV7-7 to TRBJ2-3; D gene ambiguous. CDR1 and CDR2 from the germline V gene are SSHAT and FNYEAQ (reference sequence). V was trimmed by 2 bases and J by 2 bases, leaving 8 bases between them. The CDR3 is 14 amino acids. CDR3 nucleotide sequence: TGTGCCAGCAGCTTAAATGCCCTCACAGATACGCAGTATTTT. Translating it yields CASSLNALTDTQYF.

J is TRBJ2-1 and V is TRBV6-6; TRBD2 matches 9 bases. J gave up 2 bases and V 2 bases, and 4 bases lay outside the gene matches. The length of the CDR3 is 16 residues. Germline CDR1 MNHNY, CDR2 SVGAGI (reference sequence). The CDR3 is CASSYHSGSPYNEQFF. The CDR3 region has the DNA TGTGCCAGCAGTTACCATAGCGGGAGCCCCTACAATGAGCAGTTCTTC.

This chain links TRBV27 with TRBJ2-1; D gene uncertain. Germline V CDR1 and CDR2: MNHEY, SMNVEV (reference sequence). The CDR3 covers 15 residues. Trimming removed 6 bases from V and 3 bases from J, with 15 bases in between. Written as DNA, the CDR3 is TGTGCCAGCAGGCTTGGTCCCAACCGCTACAATGAGCAGTTCTTC. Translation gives CASRLGPNRYNEQFF.

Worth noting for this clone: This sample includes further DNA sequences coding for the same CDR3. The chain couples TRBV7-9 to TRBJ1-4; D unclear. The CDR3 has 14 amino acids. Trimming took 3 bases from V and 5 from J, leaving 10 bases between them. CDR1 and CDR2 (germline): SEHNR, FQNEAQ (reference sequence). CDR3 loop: CASSLRQTNEKLFF. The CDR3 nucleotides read TGTGCCAGCAGCTTGCGGCAGACGAATGAAAAACTGTTTTTT. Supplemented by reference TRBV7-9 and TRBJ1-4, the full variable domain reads DTGVSQNPRHKITKRGQNVTFRCDPISEHNRLYWYRQTLGQGPEFLTYFQNEAQLEKSRLLSDRFSAERPKGSFSTLEIQRTEQGDSAMYLCASSLRQTNEKLFFGSGTQLSVL.

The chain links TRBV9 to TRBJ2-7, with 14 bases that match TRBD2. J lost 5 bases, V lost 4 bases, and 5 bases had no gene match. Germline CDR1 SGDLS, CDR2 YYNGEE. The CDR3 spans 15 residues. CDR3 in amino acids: CASSPGTSGSDEQYF. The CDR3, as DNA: TGTGCCAGCAGCCCCGGGACTAGCGGGAGCGACGAGCAGTACTTC.

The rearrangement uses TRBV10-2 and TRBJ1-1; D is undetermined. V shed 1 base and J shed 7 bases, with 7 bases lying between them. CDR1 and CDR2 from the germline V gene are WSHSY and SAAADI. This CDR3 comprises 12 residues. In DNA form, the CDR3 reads TGCGCCAGCAGTGAGTACCGAGGTGAAGCTTTCTTT. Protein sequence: CASSEYRGEAFF.

CDR3 in amino acids: CASSEQGRMGTEAFF. The CDR3 region has the DNA TGTGCCAGCAGTGAACAGGGGAGAATGGGGACTGAAGCTTTCTTT. The V and J genes are TRBV25-1 and TRBJ1-1; maybe TRBD1 (6 bases). Between the trimmed V and J ends, which lost 2 bases and 5 bases, there was a span of 15 bases. The CDR3 contains 15 residues. Germline lookup yields CDR1 MGHDK and CDR2 SYGVNS.

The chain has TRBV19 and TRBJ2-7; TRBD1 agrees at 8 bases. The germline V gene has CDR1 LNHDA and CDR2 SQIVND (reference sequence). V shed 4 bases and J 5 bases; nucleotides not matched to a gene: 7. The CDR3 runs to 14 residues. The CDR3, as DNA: TGTGCCAGTAGTAAAGGACAGGGCTGGGACGAGCAGTACTTC. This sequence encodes CASSKGQGWDEQYF.

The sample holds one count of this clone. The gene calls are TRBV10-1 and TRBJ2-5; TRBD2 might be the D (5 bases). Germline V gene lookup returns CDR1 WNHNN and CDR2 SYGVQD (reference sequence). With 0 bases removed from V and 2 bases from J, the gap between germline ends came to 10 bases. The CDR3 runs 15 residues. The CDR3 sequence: CASSESGGPQETQYF. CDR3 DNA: TGCGCCAGCAGTGAGTCTGGAGGACCTCAAGAGACCCAGTACTTC.

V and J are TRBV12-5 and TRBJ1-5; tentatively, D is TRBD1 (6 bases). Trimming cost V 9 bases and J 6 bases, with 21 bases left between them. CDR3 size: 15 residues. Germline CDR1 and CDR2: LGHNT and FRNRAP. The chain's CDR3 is CASDHTTGTGQPQHF. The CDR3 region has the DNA TGTGCTAGCGACCACACCACAGGGACGGGTCAGCCCCAGCATTTT.

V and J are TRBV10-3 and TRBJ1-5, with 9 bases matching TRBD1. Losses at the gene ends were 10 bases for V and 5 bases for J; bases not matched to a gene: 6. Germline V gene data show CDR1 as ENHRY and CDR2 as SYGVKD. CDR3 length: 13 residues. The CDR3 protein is CANRDRVDQPQHF. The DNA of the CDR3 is TGTGCCAACCGGGACAGGGTGGATCAGCCCCAGCATTTT.

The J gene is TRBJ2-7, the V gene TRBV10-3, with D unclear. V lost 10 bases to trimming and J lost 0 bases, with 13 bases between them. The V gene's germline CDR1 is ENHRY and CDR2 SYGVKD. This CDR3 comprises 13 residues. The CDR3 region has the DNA TGTGCCACGACGACATTAAGCTCCTACGAGCAGTACTTC. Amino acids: CATTTLSSYEQYF.

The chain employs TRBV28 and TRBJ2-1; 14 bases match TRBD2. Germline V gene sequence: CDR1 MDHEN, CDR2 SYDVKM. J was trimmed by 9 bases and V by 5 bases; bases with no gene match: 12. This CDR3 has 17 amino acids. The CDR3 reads CASSPLRLAGGPSEQFF. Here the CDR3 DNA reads TGTGCCAGCAGTCCTTTAAGACTAGCGGGAGGGCCCAGTGAGCAGTTCTTC.

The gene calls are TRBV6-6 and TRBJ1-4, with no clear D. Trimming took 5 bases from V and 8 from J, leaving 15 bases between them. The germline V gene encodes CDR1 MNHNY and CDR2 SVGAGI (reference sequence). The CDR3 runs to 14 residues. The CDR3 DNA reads TGTGCCAGCAGTAGCACGTCTCATGGGGAAAAACTGTTTTTT. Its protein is CASSSTSHGEKLFF.

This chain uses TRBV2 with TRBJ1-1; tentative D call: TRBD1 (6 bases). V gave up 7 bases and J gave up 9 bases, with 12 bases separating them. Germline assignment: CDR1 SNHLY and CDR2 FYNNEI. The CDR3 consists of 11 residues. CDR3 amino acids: CASTPGEKAFF. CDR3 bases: TGTGCCAGCACCCCAGGGGAGAAAGCTTTCTTT.

In DNA form, the CDR3 reads TGTGCCAGTAGTACCGACAGTTGGGGAGGGGTTTCCTACGAGCAGTACTTC. This encodes CASSTDSWGGVSYEQYF. The chain links TRBV19 to TRBJ2-7; 7 nucleotides agree with TRBD2. CDR1 is LNHDA, CDR2 SQIVND, per germline (reference sequence). The CDR3 runs 17 residues. The trim removed 4 bases at V and 1 base at J, leaving 13 bases unmatched.

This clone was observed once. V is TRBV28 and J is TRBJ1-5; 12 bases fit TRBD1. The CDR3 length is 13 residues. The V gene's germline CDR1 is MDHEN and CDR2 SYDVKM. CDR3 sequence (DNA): TGTGGTGCTGGGACAGGGGGCGTTCAGCCCCAGCATTTT. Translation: CGAGTGGVQPQHF.

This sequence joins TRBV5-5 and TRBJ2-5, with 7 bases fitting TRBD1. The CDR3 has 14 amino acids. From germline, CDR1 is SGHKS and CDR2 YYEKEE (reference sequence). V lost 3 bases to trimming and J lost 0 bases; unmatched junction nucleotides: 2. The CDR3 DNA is TGTGCCAGCAGCTGGGGACAGAACCAAGAGACCCAGTACTTC. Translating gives CASSWGQNQETQYF.

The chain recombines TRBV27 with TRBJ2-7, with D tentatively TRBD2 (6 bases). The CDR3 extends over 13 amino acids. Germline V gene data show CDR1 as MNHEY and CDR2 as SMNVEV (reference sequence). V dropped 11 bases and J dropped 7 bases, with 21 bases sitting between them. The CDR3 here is CAGSGTPLGEQYF. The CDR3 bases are TGTGCCGGATCCGGGACTCCCTTGGGTGAGCAGTACTTC.

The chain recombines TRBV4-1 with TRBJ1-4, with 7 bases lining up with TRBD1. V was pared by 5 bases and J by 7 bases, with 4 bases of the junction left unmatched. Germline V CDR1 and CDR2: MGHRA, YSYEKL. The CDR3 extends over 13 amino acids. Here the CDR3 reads CASSWQGVEKLFF. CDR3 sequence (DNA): TGCGCCAGCAGCTGGCAGGGGGTTGAAAAACTGTTTTTT.

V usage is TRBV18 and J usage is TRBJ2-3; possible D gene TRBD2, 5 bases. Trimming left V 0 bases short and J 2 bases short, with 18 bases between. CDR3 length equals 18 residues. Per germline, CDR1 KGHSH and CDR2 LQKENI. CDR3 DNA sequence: TGTGCCAGCTCACCACCGTCTGCGGGCACCTCTTACACAGATACGCAGTATTTT. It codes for CASSPPSAGTSYTDTQYF.